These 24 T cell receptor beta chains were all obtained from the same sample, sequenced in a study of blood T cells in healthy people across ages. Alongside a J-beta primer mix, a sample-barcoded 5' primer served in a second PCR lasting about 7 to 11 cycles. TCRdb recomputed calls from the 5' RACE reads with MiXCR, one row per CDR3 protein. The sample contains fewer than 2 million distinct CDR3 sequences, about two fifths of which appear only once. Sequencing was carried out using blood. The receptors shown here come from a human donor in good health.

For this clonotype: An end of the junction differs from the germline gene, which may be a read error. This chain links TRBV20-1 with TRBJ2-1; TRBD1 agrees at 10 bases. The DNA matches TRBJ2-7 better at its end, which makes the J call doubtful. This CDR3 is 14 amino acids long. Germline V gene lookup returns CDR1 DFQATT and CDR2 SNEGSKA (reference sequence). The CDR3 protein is CNATFRTGGYEQYF. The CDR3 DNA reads TGCAATGCTACCTTTAGGACAGGGGGATACGAGCAGTACTTC.

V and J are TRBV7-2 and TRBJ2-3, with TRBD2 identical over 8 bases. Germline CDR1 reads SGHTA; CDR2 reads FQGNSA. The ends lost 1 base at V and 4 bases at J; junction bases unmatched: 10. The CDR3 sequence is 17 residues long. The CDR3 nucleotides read TGTGCCAGCAGCTTAGGTAGTGCGGGGGGTCGCGCAGATACGCAGTATTTT. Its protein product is CASSLGSAGGRADTQYF.

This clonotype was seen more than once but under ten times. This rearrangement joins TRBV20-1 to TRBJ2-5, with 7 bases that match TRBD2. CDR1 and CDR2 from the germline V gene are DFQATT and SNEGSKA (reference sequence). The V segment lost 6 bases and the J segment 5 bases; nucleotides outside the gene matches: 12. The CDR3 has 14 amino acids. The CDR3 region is CSARKLASQETQYF. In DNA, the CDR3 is TGCAGTGCCAGGAAACTAGCGTCTCAGGAGACCCAGTACTTC.

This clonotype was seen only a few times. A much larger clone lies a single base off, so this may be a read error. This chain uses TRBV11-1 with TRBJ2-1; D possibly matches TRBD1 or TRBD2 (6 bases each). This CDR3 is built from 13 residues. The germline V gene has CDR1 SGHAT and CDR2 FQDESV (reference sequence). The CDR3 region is CVSSGSTGNEQFF. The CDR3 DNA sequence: TGTGTCAGCAGCGGGTCGACAGGCAATGAGCAGTTCTTC. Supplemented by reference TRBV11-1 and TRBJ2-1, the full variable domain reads EAEVAQSPRYKITEKSQAVAFWCDPISGHATLYWYRQILGQGPELLVQFQDESVVDDSQLPKDRFSAERLKGVDSTLKIQPAELGDSAMYLCVSSGSTGNEQFFGPGTRLTVL.

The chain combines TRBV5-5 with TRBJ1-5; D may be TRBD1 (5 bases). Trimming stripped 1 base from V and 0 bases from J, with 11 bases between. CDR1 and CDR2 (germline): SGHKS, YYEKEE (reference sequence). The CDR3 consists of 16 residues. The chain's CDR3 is CASSLMGGDSNQPQHF. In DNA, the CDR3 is TGTGCCAGCAGCTTGATGGGGGGGGATAGCAATCAGCCCCAGCATTTT.

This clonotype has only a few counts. CDR3 DNA sequence: TGTGCCAGCAGTTACACCGGGACGGGAGACGAGCAGTACTTC. Its protein product is CASSYTGTGDEQYF. The chain employs TRBV6-5 and TRBJ2-7, with D perhaps matching TRBD2 (6 bases). Trimming removed 2 bases at V and 5 bases at J, with 13 bases between. The V gene's germline CDR1 is MNHEY and CDR2 SVGAGI. The length of the CDR3 is 14 residues.

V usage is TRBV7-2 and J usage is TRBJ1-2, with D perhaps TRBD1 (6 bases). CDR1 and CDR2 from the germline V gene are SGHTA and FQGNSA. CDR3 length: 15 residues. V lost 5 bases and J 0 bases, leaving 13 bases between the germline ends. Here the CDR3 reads CASSPWTATNYGYTF. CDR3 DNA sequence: TGTGCCAGCAGCCCTTGGACAGCGACTAACTATGGCTACACCTTC.

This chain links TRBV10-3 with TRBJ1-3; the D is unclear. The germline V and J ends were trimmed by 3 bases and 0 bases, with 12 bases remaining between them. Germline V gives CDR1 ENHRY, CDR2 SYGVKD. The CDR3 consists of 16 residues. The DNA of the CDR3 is TGTGCCATCAGTGAACGGGCGGATTCCTCTGGAAACACCATATATTTT. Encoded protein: CAISERADSSGNTIYF.

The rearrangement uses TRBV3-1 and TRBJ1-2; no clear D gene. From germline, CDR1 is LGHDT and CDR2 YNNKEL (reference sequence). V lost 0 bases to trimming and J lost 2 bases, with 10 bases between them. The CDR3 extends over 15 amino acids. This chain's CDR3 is CASSQEWDSNYGYTF. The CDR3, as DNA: TGTGCCAGCAGCCAAGAATGGGATTCGAACTATGGCTACACCTTC.

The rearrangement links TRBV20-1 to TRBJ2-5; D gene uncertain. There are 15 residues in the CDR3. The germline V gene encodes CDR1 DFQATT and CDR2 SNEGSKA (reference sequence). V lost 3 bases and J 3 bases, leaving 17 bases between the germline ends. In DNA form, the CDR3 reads TGCAGTGCTAGCTCCCAACTTGTAGGGAAAGAGACCCAGTACTTC. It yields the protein CSASSQLVGKETQYF.

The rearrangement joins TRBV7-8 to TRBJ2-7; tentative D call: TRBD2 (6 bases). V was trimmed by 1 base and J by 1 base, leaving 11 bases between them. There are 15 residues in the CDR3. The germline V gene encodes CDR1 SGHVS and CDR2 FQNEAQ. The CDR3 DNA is TGTGCCAGCAGCTTAGGTGCAGGGAGGTCCTACGAGCAGTACTTC. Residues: CASSLGAGRSYEQYF.

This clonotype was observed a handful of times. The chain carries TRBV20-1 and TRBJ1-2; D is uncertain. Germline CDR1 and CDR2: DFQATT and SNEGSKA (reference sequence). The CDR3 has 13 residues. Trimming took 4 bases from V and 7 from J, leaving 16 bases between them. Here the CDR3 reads CSAINPAAGGYTF. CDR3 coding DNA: TGCAGTGCTATTAACCCAGCGGCGGGTGGCTACACCTTC.

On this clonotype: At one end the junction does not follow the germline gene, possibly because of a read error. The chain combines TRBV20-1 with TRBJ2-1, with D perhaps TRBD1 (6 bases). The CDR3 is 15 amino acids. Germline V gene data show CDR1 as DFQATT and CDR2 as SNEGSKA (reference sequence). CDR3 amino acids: CSARDTGYSYNKQFF. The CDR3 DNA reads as TGCAGTGCTAGAGATACAGGGTACTCCTACAATAAGCAGTTCTTC.

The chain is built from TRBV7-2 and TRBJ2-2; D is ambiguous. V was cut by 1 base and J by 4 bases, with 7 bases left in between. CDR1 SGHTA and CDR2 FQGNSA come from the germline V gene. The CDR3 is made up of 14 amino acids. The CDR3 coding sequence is TGTGCCAGCAGCTTAGGCGTGGGCACCGGGGAGCTGTTTTTT. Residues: CASSLGVGTGELFF.

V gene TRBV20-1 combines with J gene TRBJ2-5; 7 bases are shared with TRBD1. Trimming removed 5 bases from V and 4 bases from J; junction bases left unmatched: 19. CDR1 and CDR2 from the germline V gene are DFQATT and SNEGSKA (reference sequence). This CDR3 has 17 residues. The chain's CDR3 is CSAYNLYTGAGVETQYF. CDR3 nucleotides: TGCAGTGCTTATAACTTATATACAGGGGCCGGAGTAGAGACCCAGTACTTC.

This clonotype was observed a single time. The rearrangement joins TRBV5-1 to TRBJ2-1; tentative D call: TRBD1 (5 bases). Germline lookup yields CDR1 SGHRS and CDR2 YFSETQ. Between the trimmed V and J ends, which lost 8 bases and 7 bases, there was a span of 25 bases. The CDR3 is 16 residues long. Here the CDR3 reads CASTATKGWKVNEQFF. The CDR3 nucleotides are TGCGCCAGTACGGCGACAAAGGGGTGGAAAGTGAATGAGCAGTTCTTC.

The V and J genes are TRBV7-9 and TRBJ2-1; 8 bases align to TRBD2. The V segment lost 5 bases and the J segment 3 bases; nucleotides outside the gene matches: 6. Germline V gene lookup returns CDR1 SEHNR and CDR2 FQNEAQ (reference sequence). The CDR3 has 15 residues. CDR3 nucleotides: TGTGCCAGCAGCCAACGGGGGGGCCTCTACAATGAGCAGTTCTTC. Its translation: CASSQRGGLYNEQFF. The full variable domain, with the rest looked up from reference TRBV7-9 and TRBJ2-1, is DTGVSQNPRHKITKRGQNVTFRCDPISEHNRLYWYRQTLGQGPEFLTYFQNEAQLEKSRLLSDRFSAERPKGSFSTLEIQRTEQGDSAMYLCASSQRGGLYNEQFFGPGTRLTVL.

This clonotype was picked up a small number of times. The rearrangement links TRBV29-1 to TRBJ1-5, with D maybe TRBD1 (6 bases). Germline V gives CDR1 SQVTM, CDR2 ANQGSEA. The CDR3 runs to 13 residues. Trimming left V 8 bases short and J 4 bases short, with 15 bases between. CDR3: CSYRDGLNQPQHF. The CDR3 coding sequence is TGCAGCTACAGGGACGGGCTAAATCAGCCCCAGCATTTT.

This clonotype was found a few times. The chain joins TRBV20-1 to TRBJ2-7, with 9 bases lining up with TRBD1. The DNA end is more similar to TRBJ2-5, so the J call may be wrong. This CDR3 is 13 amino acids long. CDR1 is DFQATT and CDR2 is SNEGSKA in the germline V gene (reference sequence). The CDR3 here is CSAGKTGGETQYF. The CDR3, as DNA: TGCAGTGCTGGAAAGACAGGGGGAGAGACCCAGTACTTC.

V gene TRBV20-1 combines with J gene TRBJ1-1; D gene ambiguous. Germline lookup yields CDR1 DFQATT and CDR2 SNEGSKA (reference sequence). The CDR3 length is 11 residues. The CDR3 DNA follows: TGCAGCACGTACACCGGGACTGAAGCTTTCTTT. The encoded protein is CSTYTGTEAFF.

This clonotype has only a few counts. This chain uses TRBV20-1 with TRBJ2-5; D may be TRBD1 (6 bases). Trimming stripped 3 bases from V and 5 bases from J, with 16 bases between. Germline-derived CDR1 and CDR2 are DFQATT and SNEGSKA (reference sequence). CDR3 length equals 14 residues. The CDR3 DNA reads TGCAGTGCTAGTCCCTTACAGGGTCTGGAGACCCAGTACTTC. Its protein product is CSASPLQGLETQYF.

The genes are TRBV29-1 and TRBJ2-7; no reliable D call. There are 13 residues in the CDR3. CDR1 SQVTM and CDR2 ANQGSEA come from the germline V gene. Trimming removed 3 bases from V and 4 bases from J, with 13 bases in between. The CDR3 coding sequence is TGCAGCGTTGAGTCCCCAGAAACGTACGAGCAGTACTTC. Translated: CSVESPETYEQYF.

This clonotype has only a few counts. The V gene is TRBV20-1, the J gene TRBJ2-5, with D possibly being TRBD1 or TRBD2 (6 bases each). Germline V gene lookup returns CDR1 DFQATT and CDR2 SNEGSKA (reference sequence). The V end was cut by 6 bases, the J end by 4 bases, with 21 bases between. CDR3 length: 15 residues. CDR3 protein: CSANDLGRGGETQYF. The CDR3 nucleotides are TGCAGTGCCAACGATCTGGGCAGGGGAGGAGAGACCCAGTACTTC.

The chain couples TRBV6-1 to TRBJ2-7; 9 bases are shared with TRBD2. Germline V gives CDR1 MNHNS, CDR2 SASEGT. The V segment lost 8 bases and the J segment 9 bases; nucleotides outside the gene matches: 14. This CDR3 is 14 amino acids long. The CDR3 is CASWSSGAPRGQYF. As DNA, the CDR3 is TGTGCCAGCTGGTCTAGCGGGGCCCCCCGGGGGCAGTACTTC.